The 25 T cell receptor beta chains below were found in one sample sequenced in a study of OX40 agonist ivuxolimab in advanced cancers. TCRdb's copy holds only in-frame clones and misses some; the assay was immunoSEQ multiplex PCR. The sample consists of just under 100,000 clones, roughly 95% of them appearing once. The material was CD4+ or CD8+ T cells sorted from blood, obtained in a trial of the OX40 agonist ivuxolimab. The receptors come from an adult with an advanced solid tumor such as melanoma, head and neck, liver or kidney cancer.

The chain recombines TRBV4-1 with TRBJ2-5; 14 positions agree with TRBD2. Germline V CDR1 and CDR2: MGHRA, YSYEKL. This CDR3 spans 15 amino acids. With V trimmed by 4 bases and J by 4 bases, 2 bases remained unmatched. CDR3 residues: CASSLGLAGGETQYF. The CDR3 nucleotides read TGCGCCAGCAGCCTCGGACTAGCGGGGGGAGAGACCCAGTACTTC.

The CDR3 coding sequence is TGCGCCAGCAGCCTAAACCAGGGGGCTAACACCGGGGAGCTGTTTTTT. It yields the protein CASSLNQGANTGELFF. V is TRBV4-3 and J is TRBJ2-2; TRBD1 matches 8 bases. The V gene end was trimmed by 4 bases and the J gene end by 2 bases; junction bases not matched to a gene: 6. Germline V gene lookup returns CDR1 LGHNA and CDR2 YSLEER. The CDR3 is 16 amino acids.

The chain joins TRBV7-8 to TRBJ1-6; D might be TRBD1 (6 bases). The CDR3 consists of 14 residues. From germline, CDR1 is SGHVS and CDR2 FQNEAQ. V was trimmed by 1 base and J by 10 bases, leaving 11 bases between them. The CDR3 loop reads CASSLVGGRSPLHF. The CDR3 coding sequence is TGTGCCAGCAGCTTAGTGGGGGGCAGGTCACCCCTCCACTTT.

This sequence joins TRBV6-5 and TRBJ2-7; TRBD2 is a possible D gene (6 bases). The CDR3 is made up of 12 amino acids. CDR1 MNHEY and CDR2 SVGAGI come from the germline V gene. V was cut by 7 bases and J by 2 bases, with 9 bases left in between. DNA for the CDR3: TGTGCCAGCACCGGCGGGACCTACGAGCAGTACTTC. Its protein is CASTGGTYEQYF.

The chain is built from TRBV13 and TRBJ2-5, with 11 bases that match TRBD1. Germline values: CDR1 PRHDT, CDR2 FYEKMQ (reference sequence). After removal of 4 bases from V and 11 bases from J, the junction contained 12 bases not matched to a gene. The CDR3 length is 15 residues. Here the CDR3 reads CASSSNGQGAEEQYF. CDR3 sequence (DNA): TGTGCCAGCAGCTCCAATGGACAGGGGGCTGAAGAGCAGTACTTC.

The rearrangement uses TRBV19 and TRBJ1-1; D is unclear. From germline, CDR1 is LNHDA and CDR2 SQIVND (reference sequence). The V end lost 4 bases, the J end lost 4 bases, and 7 bases lay between the germline ends. The CDR3 is 12 residues long. The CDR3 region has the DNA TGTGCCAGTAGTACCGGGTTCACTGAAGCTTTCTTT. Amino acid sequence: CASSTGFTEAFF.

The V gene is TRBV28, the J gene TRBJ2-3; perhaps TRBD1 as D (6 bases). CDR1 is MDHEN, CDR2 SYDVKM, per germline. The CDR3 length is 15 residues. Trimming stripped 2 bases from V and 6 bases from J, with 15 bases between. The CDR3 coding sequence is TGTGCCAGCAGTTTACCTGGACAGCCGAGTGATACGCAGTATTTT. Encoded protein: CASSLPGQPSDTQYF.

The rearrangement links TRBV11-3 to TRBJ1-2; D call uncertain. Per the germline V gene, CDR1 is SGHNT and CDR2 is YENEEA. V dropped 5 bases and J dropped 7 bases, with 11 bases sitting between them. The CDR3 spans 12 residues. The CDR3 reads CASSQDESGYTF. The DNA of the CDR3 is TGTGCCAGCAGCCAGGACGAGAGTGGCTACACCTTC.

The rearrangement uses TRBV10-3 and TRBJ2-5; D gene ambiguous. The DNA matches TRBJ2-7 better at its end, which makes the J call doubtful. There are 13 residues in the CDR3. The germline gives CDR1 ENHRY, CDR2 SYGVKD. The CDR3 sequence: CATVPDRLYEQYF. The CDR3 bases are TGTGCCACTGTCCCAGACCGGCTCTACGAGCAGTACTTC.

The rearrangement links TRBV7-6 to TRBJ2-3; no clear D gene. The CDR3 runs 13 residues. The germline V gene encodes CDR1 SGHVS and CDR2 FNYEAQ. V lost 3 bases and J 4 bases, leaving 8 bases between the germline ends. The CDR3 here is CASSFTRSDTQYF. CDR3 bases: TGTGCCAGCAGCTTTACGAGATCAGATACGCAGTATTTT.

The count of this clone is one. The rearrangement links TRBV29-1 to TRBJ2-1; no reliable D call. CDR3 length: 13 amino acids. Trimming pared 3 bases from V and 7 bases from J, leaving 13 bases between. Germline values: CDR1 SQVTM, CDR2 ANQGSEA. CDR3 DNA: TGCAGCGTTGAGGGGATTAGTTGGAATGAGCAGTTCTTC. Its translation is CSVEGISWNEQFF.

The chain is built from TRBV27 and TRBJ2-5; TRBD1 matches at 9 bases. The J call may be in error: the DNA end matches TRBJ2-7 better. The CDR3 sequence is 15 residues long. CDR1 and CDR2 (germline): MNHEY, SMNVEV (reference sequence). The DNA for the CDR3 is TGTGCCAGCAGTTTAAAAGGGACAGGGCTCTACGAGCAGTACTTC. Amino acid sequence: CASSLKGTGLYEQYF.

V gene TRBV19 combines with J gene TRBJ1-5, with TRBD1 as a possible D gene (5 bases). Germline V gene data show CDR1 as LNHDA and CDR2 as SQIVND (reference sequence). CDR3 length: 15 residues. V lost 6 bases and J lost 0, with 12 bases in between. The CDR3 nucleotides read TGTGCCAGTAGGGACAAAGACTATAGCAATCAGCCCCAGCATTTT. This translates into CASRDKDYSNQPQHF.

The chain combines TRBV6-5 with TRBJ2-2; no reliable D call. The CDR3 extends over 12 amino acids. Germline CDR1 and CDR2: MNHEY and SVGAGI. V dropped 4 bases and J dropped 5 bases, with 5 bases sitting between them. This CDR3 is CASSWETGELFF. The DNA of the CDR3 is TGTGCCAGCAGTTGGGAAACCGGGGAGCTGTTTTTT.

V is TRBV5-4 and J is TRBJ2-1; 7 nucleotides match TRBD2. The CDR3 has 14 residues. After removal of 3 bases from V and 5 bases from J, the junction contained 5 bases not matched to a gene. Germline lookup yields CDR1 SGHNT and CDR2 YYREEE (reference sequence). The CDR3 loop reads CASSWPTSDNEQFF. The CDR3 DNA is TGTGCCAGCAGCTGGCCTACTAGCGACAATGAGCAGTTCTTC.

This clone was seen just once. The rearrangement joins TRBV7-9 to TRBJ2-1, with D possibly called TRBD1 or TRBD2 (5 bases each). Trimming shortened V by 2 bases and J by 7 bases, and 9 bases separated the two germline ends. Germline CDR1 and CDR2: SEHNR and FQNEAQ (reference sequence). This CDR3 comprises 13 residues. This CDR3 reads CASSLRGANEQFF. CDR3 bases: TGTGCCAGCAGCTTACGAGGGGCTAATGAGCAGTTCTTC.

This clone was seen once. The chain combines TRBV18 with TRBJ2-3; 9 nucleotides line up with TRBD2. The J segment lost 0 bases and the V segment lost 3 bases, leaving 1 base of the junction unmatched. This CDR3 is 15 amino acids long. Germline CDR1 reads KGHSH; CDR2 reads LQKENI. CDR3 loop: CASSPSGGSTDTQYF. As DNA, the CDR3 is TGTGCCAGCTCACCCAGCGGGGGGAGCACAGATACGCAGTATTTT.

This CDR3 is CASSRRGGNYNEQFF. CDR3 DNA: TGTGCCAGCAGCCGGAGGGGGGGAAACTACAATGAGCAGTTCTTC. The chain joins TRBV7-6 to TRBJ2-1; TRBD2 might be the D (7 bases). There are 15 residues in the CDR3. The germline gives CDR1 SGHVS, CDR2 FNYEAQ. V was cut by 5 bases and J by 3 bases, with 14 bases left in between.

Here the CDR3 DNA reads TGTGCCAGCAGCTCCATACGACAGCTGTCCTACGAGCAGTACTTC. The encoded protein is CASSSIRQLSYEQYF. V usage is TRBV11-1 and J usage is TRBJ2-7; TRBD1 might be the D (5 bases). The V gene's germline CDR1 is SGHAT and CDR2 FQDESV (reference sequence). There are 15 residues in the CDR3. V lost 4 bases and J lost 1, with 14 bases in between.

The V and J genes are TRBV6-5 and TRBJ2-7; the match to TRBD1 covers 9 bases. The ends lost 4 bases at V and 0 bases at J; junction bases unmatched: 1. This CDR3 contains 14 residues. The germline V gene has CDR1 MNHEY and CDR2 SVGAGI. The DNA of the CDR3 is TGTGCCAGCAGTTGGACAGGGGTCTCCTACGAGCAGTACTTC. It translates to CASSWTGVSYEQYF.

V is TRBV7-2 and J is TRBJ1-1; D unresolved. In germline, CDR1 is SGHTA, CDR2 FQGNSA. The CDR3 length is 14 residues. Trimming removed 5 bases from V and 1 base from J, with 11 bases in between. CDR3 loop: CASSVRERNTEAFF. The CDR3 bases are TGTGCCAGCAGCGTCCGGGAACGGAACACTGAAGCTTTCTTT.

The chain carries TRBV28 and TRBJ1-1; D unclear. CDR1 and CDR2 (germline): MDHEN, SYDVKM. Between the trimmed V and J ends, which lost 6 bases and 1 base, there was a span of 9 bases. The CDR3 covers 13 residues. The DNA for the CDR3 is TGTGCCAGCAGATTGAGAAGGAACACTGAAGCTTTCTTT. It is translated as CASRLRRNTEAFF.

The chain has TRBV14 and TRBJ2-1, with a possible D match to TRBD2 (6 bases). In germline, CDR1 is SGHDN, CDR2 FVKESK. The CDR3 has 22 amino acids. V was pared by 0 bases and J by 2 bases, with 29 bases between. This chain's CDR3 is CASSQDTGMRGTRSRTYNEQFF. In nucleotides, the CDR3 is TGTGCCAGCAGCCAAGACACGGGCATGCGGGGAACCCGGAGCCGGACCTACAATGAGCAGTTCTTC.

The V and J genes are TRBV5-1 and TRBJ1-1; D gene uncertain. V lost 4 bases, J lost 1 base, and 14 bases lay in between. Germline assignment: CDR1 SGHRS and CDR2 YFSETQ. This CDR3 spans 15 amino acids. The chain's CDR3 is CASSQSRGRNTEAFF. In DNA form, the CDR3 reads TGCGCCAGCAGCCAAAGTCGAGGACGGAACACTGAAGCTTTCTTT.

The chain combines TRBV6-1 with TRBJ1-4, with D possibly TRBD1 on 5 matching bases. The length of the CDR3 is 12 residues. Germline CDR1 reads MNHNS; CDR2 reads SASEGT. The germline V and J ends were trimmed by 6 bases and 8 bases, with 10 bases remaining between them. The CDR3 loop is CASSPEGEKLFF. The CDR3 DNA follows: TGTGCCAGCAGCCCGGAGGGGGAAAAACTGTTTTTT.